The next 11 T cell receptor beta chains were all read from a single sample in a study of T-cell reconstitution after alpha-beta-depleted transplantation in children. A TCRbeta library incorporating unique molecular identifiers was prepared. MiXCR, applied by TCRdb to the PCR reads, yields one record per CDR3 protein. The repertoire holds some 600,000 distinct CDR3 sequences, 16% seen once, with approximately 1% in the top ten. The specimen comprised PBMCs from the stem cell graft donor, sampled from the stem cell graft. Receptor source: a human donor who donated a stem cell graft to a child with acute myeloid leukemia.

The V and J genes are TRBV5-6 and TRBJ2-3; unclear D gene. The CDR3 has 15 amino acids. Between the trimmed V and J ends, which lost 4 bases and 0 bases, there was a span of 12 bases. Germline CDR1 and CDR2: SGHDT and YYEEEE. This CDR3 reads CASSPRGDSTDTQYF. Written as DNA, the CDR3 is TGTGCCAGCAGCCCTAGAGGAGACAGCACAGATACGCAGTATTTT.

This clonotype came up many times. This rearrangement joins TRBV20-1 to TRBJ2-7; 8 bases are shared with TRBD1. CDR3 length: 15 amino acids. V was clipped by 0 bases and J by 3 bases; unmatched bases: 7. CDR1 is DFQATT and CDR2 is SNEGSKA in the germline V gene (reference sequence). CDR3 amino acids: CSARDLGQVVYEQYV. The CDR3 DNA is TGCAGTGCTAGAGATCTGGGACAGGTCGTCTACGAGCAGTACGTC.

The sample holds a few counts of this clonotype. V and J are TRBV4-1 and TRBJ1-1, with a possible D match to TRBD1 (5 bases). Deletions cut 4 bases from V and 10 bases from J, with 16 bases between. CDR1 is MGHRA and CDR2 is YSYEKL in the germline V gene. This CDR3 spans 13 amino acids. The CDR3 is CASSLLSGQGAFF. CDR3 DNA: TGCGCCAGCAGCCTATTATCCGGGCAGGGAGCTTTCTTT.

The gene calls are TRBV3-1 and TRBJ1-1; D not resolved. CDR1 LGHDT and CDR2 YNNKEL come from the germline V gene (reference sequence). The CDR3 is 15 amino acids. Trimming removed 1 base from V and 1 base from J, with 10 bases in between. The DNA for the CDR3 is TGTGCCAGCAGCCAAGCTCTGCTATCGAACACTGAAGCTTTCTTT. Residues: CASSQALLSNTEAFF.

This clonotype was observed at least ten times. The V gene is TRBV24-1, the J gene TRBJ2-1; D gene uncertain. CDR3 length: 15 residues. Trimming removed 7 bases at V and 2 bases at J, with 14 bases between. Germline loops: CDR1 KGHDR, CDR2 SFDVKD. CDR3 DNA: TGTGCCACCAGCCCCTGGAAGCAGGCCTACAATGAGCAGTTCTTC. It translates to CATSPWKQAYNEQFF.

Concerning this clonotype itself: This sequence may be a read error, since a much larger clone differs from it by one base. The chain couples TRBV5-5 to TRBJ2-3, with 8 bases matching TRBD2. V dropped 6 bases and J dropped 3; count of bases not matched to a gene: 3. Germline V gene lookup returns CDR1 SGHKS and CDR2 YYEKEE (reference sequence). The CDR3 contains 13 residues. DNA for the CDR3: TGTGCCAGCAAGGCGGGGGGAACAGATACGCAGTATTTT. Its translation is CASKAGGTDTQYF.

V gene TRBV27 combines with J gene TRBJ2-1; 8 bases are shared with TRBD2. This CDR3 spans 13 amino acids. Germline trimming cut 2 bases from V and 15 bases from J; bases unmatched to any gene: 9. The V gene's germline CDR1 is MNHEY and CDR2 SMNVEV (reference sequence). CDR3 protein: CASSLIAGTEGFF. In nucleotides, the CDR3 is TGTGCCAGCAGTTTAATAGCGGGGACCGAGGGGTTCTTC.

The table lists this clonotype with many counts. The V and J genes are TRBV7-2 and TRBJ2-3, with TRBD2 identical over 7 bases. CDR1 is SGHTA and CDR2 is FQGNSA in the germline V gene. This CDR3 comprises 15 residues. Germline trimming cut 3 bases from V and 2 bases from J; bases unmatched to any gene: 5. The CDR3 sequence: CASSFSGAITDTQYF. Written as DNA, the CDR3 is TGTGCCAGCAGCTTCAGCGGGGCAATCACAGATACGCAGTATTTT.

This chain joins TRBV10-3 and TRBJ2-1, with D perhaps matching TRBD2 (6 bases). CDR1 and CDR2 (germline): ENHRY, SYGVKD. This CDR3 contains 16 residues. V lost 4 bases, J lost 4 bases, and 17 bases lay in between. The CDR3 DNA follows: TGTGCCATCAGTGGGGAAGAACGGGGGAATTACAATGAGCAGTTCTTC. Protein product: CAISGEERGNYNEQFF.

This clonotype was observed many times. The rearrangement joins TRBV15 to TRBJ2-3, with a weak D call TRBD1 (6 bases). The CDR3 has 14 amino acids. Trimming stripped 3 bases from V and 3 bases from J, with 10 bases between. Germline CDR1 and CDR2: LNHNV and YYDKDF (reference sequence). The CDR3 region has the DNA TGTGCCACCAGCAGCCAGGGGACGACAGATACGCAGTATTTT. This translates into CATSSQGTTDTQYF.

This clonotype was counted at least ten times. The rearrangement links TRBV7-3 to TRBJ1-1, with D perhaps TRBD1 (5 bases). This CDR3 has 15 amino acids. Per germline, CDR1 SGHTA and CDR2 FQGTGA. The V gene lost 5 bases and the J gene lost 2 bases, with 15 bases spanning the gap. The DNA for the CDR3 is TGTGCCAGCAGCGACAGTGGGCTGGGAAACACTGAAGCTTTCTTT. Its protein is CASSDSGLGNTEAFF.